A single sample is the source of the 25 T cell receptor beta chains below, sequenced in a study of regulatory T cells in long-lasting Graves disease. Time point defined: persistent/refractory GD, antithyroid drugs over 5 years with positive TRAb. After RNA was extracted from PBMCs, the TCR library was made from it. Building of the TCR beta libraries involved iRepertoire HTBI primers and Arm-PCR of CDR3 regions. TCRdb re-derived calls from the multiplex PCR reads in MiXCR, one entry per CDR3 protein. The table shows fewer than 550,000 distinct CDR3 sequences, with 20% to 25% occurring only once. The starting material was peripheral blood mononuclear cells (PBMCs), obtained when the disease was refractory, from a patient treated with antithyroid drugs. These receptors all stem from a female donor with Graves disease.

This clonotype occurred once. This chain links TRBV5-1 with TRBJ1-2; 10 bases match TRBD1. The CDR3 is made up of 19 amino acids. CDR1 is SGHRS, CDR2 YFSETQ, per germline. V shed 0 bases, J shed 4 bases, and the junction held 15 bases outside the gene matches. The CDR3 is CASSLAGPGQGIFGYGYTF. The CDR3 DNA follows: TGCGCCAGCAGCTTGGCCGGACCGGGACAGGGGATATTCGGCTATGGCTACACCTTC.

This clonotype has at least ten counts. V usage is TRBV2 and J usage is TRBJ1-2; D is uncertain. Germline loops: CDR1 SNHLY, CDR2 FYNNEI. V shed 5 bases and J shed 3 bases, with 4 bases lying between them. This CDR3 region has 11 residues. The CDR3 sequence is CASSFHYGYTF. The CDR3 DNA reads TGTGCCAGCAGTTTCCACTATGGCTACACCTTC.

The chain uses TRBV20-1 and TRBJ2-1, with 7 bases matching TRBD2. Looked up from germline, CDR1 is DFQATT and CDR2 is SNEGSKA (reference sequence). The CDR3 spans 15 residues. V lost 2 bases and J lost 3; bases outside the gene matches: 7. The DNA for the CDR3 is TGCAGTGCTAGACTAATAGCGGGCCACTACAATGAGCAGTTCTTC. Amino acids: CSARLIAGHYNEQFF.

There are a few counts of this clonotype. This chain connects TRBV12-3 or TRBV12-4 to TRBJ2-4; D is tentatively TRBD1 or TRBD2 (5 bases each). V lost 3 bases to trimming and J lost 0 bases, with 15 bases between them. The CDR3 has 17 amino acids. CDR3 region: CASSFQGTMLAKNIQYF. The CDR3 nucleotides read TGTGCCAGCAGTTTCCAAGGGACCATGCTAGCCAAAAACATTCAGTACTTC.

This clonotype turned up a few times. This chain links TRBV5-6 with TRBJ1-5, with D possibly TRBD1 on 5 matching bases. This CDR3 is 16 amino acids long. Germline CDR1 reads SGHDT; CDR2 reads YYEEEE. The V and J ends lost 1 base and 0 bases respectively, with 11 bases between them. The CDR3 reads CASSLMRGYSNQPQHF. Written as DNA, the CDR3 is TGTGCCAGCAGCTTGATGCGGGGCTATAGCAATCAGCCCCAGCATTTT.

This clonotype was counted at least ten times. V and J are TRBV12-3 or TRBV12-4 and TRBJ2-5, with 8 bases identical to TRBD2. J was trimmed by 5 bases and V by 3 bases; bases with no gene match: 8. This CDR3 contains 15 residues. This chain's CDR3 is CASSFGSGGGETQYF. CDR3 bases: TGTGCCAGCAGTTTCGGATCGGGAGGGGGGGAGACCCAGTACTTC.

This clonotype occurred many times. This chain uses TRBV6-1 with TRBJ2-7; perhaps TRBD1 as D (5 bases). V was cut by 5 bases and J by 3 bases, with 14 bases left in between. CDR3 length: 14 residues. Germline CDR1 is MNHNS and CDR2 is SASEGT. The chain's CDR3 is CASSPVDRIYEQYF. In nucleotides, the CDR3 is TGTGCCAGCAGTCCGGTTGACAGAATCTACGAGCAGTACTTC.

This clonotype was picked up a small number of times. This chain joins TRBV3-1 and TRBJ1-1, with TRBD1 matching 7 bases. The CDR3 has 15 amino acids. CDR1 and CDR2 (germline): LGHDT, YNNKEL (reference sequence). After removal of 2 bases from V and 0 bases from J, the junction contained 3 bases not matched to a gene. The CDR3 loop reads CASSQTQGMNTEAFF. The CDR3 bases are TGTGCCAGCAGCCAAACACAGGGGATGAACACTGAAGCTTTCTTT.

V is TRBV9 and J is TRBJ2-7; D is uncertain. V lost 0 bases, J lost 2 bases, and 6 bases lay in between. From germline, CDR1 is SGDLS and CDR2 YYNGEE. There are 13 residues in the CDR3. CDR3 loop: CASSVGGPYEQYF. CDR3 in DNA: TGTGCCAGCAGCGTAGGGGGTCCCTACGAGCAGTACTTC. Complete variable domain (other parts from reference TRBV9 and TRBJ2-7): DSGVTQTPKHLITATGQRVTLRCSPRSGDLSVYWYQQSLDQGLQFLIQYYNGEERAKGNILERFSAQQFPDLHSELNLSSLELGDSALYFCASSVGGPYEQYFGPGTRLTVT.

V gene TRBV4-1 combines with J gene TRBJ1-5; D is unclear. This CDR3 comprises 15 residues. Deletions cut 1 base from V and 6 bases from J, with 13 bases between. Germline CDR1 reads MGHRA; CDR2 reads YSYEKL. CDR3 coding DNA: TGCGCCAGCAGCCAAGGGAACGGCGTCATTCAGCCCCAGCATTTT. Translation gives CASSQGNGVIQPQHF.

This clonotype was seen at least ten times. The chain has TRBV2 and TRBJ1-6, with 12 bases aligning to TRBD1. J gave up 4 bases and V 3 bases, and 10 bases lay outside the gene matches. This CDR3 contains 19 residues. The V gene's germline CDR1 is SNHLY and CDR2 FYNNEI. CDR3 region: CASSDRPGTGGTYNSPLHF. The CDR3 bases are TGTGCCAGCAGTGACCGGCCCGGGACAGGGGGCACGTATAATTCACCCCTCCACTTT.

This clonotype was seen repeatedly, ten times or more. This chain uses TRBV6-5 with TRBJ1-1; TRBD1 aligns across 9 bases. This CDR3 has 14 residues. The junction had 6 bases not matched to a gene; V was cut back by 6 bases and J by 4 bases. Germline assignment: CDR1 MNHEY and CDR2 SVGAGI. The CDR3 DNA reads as TGTGCCAGCAGGTACGGGACAGGGATCACTGAAGCTTTCTTT. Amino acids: CASRYGTGITEAFF.

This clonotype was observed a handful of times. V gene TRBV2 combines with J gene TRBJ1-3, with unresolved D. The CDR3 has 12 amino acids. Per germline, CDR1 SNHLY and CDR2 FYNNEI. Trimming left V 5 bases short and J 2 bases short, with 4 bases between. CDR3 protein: CASSNPGNTIYF. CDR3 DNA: TGTGCCAGCAGTAACCCTGGAAACACCATATATTTT.

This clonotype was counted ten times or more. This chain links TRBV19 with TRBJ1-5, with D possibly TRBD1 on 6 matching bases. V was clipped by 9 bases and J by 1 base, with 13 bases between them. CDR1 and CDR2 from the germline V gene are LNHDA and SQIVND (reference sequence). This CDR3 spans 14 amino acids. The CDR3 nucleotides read TGTGCCAGCCAGCCCGGACAGAGCAATCAGCCCCAGCATTTT. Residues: CASQPGQSNQPQHF.

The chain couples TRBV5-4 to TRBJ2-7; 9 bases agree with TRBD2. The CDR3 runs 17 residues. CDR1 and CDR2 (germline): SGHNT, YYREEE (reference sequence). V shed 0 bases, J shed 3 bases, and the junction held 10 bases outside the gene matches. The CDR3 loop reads CASSLGPRTSANYEQYF. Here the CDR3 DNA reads TGTGCCAGCAGCTTGGGACCTCGGACTAGCGCTAACTACGAGCAGTACTTC.

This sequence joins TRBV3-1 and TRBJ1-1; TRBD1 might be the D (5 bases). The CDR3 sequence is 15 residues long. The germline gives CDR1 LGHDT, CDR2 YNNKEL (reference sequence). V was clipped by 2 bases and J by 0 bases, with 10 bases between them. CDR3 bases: TGTGCCAGCAGCCAAAAGGGGATCCTGAACACTGAAGCTTTCTTT. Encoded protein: CASSQKGILNTEAFF.

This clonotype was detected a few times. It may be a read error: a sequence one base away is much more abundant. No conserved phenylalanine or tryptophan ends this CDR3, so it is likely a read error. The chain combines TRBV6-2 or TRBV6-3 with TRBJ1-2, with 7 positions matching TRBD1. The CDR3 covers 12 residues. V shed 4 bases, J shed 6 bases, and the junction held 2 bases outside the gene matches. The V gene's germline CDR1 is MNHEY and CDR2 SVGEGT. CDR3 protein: CASSSGGNGYTL. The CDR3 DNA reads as TGTGCCAGCAGTTCAGGGGGGAATGGCTACACCCTC.

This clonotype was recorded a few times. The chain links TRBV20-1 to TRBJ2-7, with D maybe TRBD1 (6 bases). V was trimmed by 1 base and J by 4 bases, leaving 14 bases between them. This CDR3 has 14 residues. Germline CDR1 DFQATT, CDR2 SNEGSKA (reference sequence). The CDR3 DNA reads TGCAGTGCTAGAGGGGAACAGGGAGCTTACGAGCAGTACTTC. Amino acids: CSARGEQGAYEQYF.

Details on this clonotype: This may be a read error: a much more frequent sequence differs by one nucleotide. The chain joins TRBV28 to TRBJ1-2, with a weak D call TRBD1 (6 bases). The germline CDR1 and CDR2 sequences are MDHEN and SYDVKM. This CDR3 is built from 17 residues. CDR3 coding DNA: TGTGCCAGCAGTTCAATGACCCCCCGGGACAACGGGGATGGCCACACCTTC. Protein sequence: CASSSMTPRDNGDGHTF.

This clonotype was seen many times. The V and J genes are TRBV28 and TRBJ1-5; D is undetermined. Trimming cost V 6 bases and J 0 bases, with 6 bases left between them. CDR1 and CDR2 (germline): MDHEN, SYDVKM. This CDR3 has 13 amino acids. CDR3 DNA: TGTGCCAGCAGCCACAATAGCAATCAGCCCCAGCATTTT. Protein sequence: CASSHNSNQPQHF.

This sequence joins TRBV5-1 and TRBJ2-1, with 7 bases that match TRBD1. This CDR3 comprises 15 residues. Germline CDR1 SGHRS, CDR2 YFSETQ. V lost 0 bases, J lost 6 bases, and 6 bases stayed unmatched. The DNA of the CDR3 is TGCGCCAGCAGCTTGGACAGGGGTGAAAGCAATGAGCAGTTCTTC. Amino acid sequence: CASSLDRGESNEQFF.

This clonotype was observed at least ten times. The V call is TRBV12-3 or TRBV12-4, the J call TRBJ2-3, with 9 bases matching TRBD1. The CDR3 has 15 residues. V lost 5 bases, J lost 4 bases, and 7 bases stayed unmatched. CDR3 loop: CASSPPGQGADTQYF. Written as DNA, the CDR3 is TGTGCCAGCAGTCCCCCGGGACAGGGAGCAGATACGCAGTATTTT.

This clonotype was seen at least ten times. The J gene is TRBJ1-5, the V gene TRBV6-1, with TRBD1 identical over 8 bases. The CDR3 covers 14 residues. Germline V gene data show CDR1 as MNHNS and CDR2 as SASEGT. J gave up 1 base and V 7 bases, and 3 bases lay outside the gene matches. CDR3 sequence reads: CASIGTGSNQPQHF. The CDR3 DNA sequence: TGTGCCAGCATCGGGACAGGAAGCAATCAGCCCCAGCATTTT.

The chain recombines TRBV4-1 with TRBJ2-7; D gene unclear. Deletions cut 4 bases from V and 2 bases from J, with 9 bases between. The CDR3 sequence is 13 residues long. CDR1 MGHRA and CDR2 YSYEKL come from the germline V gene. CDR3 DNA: TGCGCCAGCAGCCGCGTTGGGGCCTACGAGCAGTACTTC. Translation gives CASSRVGAYEQYF.

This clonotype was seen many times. CDR3 in DNA: TGCAGTGCTAGAGTTCCCCGGCGGGGGAGTCAAGAGACCCAGTACTTC. It yields the protein CSARVPRRGSQETQYF. V usage is TRBV20-1 and J usage is TRBJ2-5; TRBD2 aligns across 7 bases. CDR1 and CDR2 (germline): DFQATT, SNEGSKA (reference sequence). The V gene end was trimmed by 1 base and the J gene end by 2 bases; junction bases not matched to a gene: 10. The length of the CDR3 is 16 residues.